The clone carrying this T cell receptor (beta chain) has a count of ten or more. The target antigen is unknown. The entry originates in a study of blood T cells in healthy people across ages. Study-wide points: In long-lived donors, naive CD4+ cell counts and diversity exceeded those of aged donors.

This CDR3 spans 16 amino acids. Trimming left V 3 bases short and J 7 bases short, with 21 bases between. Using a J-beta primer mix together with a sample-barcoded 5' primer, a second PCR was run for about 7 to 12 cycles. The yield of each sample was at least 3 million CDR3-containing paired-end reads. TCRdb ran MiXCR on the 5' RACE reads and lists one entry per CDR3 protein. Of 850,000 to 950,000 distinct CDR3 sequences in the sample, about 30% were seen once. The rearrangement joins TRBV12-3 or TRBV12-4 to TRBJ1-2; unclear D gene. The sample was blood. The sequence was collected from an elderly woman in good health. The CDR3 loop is CASSFSFRIGHGGYTF. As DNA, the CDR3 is TGTGCCAGCAGTTTTAGTTTCAGGATAGGGCACGGTGGCTACACCTTC.